This TCR beta chain was observed in a study of blood T cell repertoires in COVID-19. Per the germline V gene, CDR1 is MNHEY and CDR2 is SVGEGT. The CDR3 totals 15 residues. The V gene end was trimmed by 2 bases and the J gene end by 3 bases; junction bases not matched to a gene: 4. In the authors' workflow: Amplification with reference gene primers provided the estimates of nucleated cell counts. Generated by immunoSEQ multiplex PCR, the TCRdb table keeps only in-frame clones and is missing some. That table supplies the V and J calls and clone size; D and trimming were determined from the DNA. The sample lists around 50,000 clones; about 89% were seen once.

The rearrangement uses TRBV6-2 or TRBV6-3 and TRBJ1-3, with TRBD1 identical over 7 bases. The receptor was derived from a human donor in a cohort sampled during active COVID-19. The source material was peripheral blood. The CDR3 spells CASSYLGQVGNTIYF. CDR3 bases: TGTGCCAGCAGTTACCTCGGACAGGTTGGAAACACCATATATTTT.